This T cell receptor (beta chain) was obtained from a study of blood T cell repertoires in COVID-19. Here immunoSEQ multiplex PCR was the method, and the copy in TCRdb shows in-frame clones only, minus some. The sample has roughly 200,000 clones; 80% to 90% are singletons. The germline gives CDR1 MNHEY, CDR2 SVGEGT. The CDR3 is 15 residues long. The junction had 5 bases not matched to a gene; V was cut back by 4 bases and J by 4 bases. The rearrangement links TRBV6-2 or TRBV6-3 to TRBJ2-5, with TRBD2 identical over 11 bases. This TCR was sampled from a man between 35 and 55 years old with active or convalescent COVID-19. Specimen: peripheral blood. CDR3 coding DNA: TGTGCCAGCAGTTCTTTAGCGGGAGGGAGAGAGACCCAGTACTTC. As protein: CASSSLAGGRETQYF.